The clone carrying this T cell receptor (beta chain) showed up just once. Generated by immunoSEQ multiplex PCR, the TCRdb table keeps only in-frame clones and is missing some. The sample consists of roughly 20,000 clones, 70% to 90% of them appearing once. This sample is drawn from a study of T cell changes during pregnancy in multiple sclerosis. The CDR3 is 11 residues long. V lost 4 bases and J lost 5, with 5 bases in between. Germline assignment: CDR1 SQVTM and CDR2 ANQGSEA. The chain recombines TRBV29-1 with TRBJ2-2; D is unclear. The source is a female donor in good health, enrolled as a control in a pregnancy study. The sequences come from CD4+ T cells from peripheral blood mononuclear cells, collected in the first trimester of pregnancy. In DNA form, the CDR3 reads TGCAGCGTTGTGAGGACCGGGGAGCTGTTTTTT. This gives the protein CSVVRTGELFF.